This T cell receptor (beta chain) derives from a study of T-cell reconstitution after alpha-beta-depleted transplantation in children. Preparation of the TCRbeta library was carried out with unique molecular identifiers. TCRdb processed the PCR reads anew with MiXCR; each CDR3 protein has one entry. The repertoire includes 250,000 to 300,000 distinct CDR3 sequences, more than 9% of them detected once, and about a quarter sits in the top ten. CDR1 and CDR2 (germline): SGDLS, YYNGEE. Trimming removed 0 bases from V and 2 bases from J, with 9 bases in between. There are 14 residues in the CDR3. Sequences were derived from peripheral blood, sampled 180 days after TCRalphabeta/CD19-depleted stem cell transplant. The sequence derives from a male patient aged 2 to 10 who had a stem cell transplant for chronic granulomatous disease, so the T cells may come from the graft donor. V and J are TRBV9 and TRBJ2-7; D is unclear. In DNA form, the CDR3 reads TGTGCCAGCAGCGTAGAACTGTATCCCTACGAGCAGTACTTC. Translating it yields CASSVELYPYEQYF.